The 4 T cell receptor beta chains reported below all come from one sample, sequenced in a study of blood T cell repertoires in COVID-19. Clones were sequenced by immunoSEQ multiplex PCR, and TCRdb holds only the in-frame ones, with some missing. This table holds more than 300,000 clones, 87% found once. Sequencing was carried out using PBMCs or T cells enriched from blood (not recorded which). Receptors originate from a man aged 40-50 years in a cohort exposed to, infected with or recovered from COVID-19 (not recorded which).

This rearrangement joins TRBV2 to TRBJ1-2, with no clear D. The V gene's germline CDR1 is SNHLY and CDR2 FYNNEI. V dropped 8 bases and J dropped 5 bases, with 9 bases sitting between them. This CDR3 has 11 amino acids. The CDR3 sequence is CASYGKYGYTF. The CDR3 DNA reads TGTGCCAGCTACGGGAAATATGGCTACACCTTC.

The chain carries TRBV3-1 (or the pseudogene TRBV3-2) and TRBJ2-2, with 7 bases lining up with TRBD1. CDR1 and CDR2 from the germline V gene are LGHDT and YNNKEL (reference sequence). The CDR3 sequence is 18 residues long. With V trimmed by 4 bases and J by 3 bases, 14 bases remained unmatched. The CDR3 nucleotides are TGTGCCAGCAGCCGTAGACTGAGTGGGACAGTGGACACCGGGGAGCTGTTTTTT. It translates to CASSRRLSGTVDTGELFF.

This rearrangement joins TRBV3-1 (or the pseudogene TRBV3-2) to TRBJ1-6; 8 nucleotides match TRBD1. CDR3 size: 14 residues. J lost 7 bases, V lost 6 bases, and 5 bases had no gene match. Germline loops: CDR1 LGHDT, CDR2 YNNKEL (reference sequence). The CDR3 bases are TGTGCCAGCAGTGTGACAGGGGAGAATTCACCCCTCCACTTT. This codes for CASSVTGENSPLHF.

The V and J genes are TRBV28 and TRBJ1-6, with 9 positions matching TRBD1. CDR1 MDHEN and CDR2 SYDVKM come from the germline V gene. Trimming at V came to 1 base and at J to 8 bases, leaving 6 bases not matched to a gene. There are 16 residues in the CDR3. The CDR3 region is CASSLSTGGVHSPLHF. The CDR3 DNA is TGTGCCAGCAGTTTATCTACAGGGGGCGTTCATTCACCCCTCCACTTT.